Listed below are T cell receptor beta chains from one sample, sequenced in a study of cytomegalovirus exposure and HLA in healthy donors. The protocol was immunoSEQ multiplex PCR, while the TCRdb copy is restricted to in-frame clones and leaves out a portion. The top ten clones hold roughly 2% of a sample with approximately 160,000 clones, around 75% of them seen once. Sequenced material: PBMCs. The receptors were gathered from a human donor in good health. Both conserved end residues are part of each CDR3. Each record gives: V gene, CDR3 length, clone size, J gene, D gene, CDR3 protein, CDR3 DNA. D genes are given only for firm matches. Clone sizes are given selectively: once, few, many, or a class where the clone is expanded.

v_call: TRBV18
cdr3_length: 13
clone_size: .
j_call: TRBJ2-1
d_call: TRBD2
cdr3_aa: CASSPVVGGEQFF
cdr3_nt: TGTGCCAGCTCACCAGTTGTCGGGGGGGAGCAGTTCTTC

v_call: TRBV6-9
cdr3_length: 17
clone_size: once
j_call: TRBJ2-7
d_call: TRBD2
cdr3_aa: CASTEPSGLAVAYEQYF
cdr3_nt: TGTGCCAGCACCGAACCATCGGGACTAGCGGTCGCCTACGAGCAGTACTTC

v_call: TRBV29-1
cdr3_length: 12
clone_size: .
j_call: TRBJ1-1
d_call: TRBD1
cdr3_aa: CSVNRGNTEAFF
cdr3_nt: TGCAGCGTTAACAGGGGTAACACTGAAGCTTTCTTT

v_call: TRBV6-5
cdr3_length: 13
clone_size: .
j_call: TRBJ1-3
d_call: .
cdr3_aa: CASAPRSGNTIYF
cdr3_nt: TGTGCCAGCGCACCTCGGTCTGGAAACACCATATATTTT

v_call: TRBV6-5
cdr3_length: 12
clone_size: once
j_call: TRBJ2-1
d_call: .
cdr3_aa: CAIKPGGNEQFF
cdr3_nt: TGTGCCATAAAGCCCGGGGGTAATGAGCAGTTCTTC

v_call: TRBV7-8
cdr3_length: 14
clone_size: .
j_call: TRBJ2-3
d_call: TRBD2
cdr3_aa: CASTRRGGGDTQYF
cdr3_nt: TGTGCCAGCACAAGGCGGGGGGGAGGAGATACGCAGTATTTT

v_call: TRBV5-1
cdr3_length: 16
clone_size: .
j_call: TRBJ2-5
d_call: TRBD1
cdr3_aa: CASSLAGGTGEWTQYF
cdr3_nt: TGCGCCAGCAGCTTGGCAGGCGGTACAGGGGAGTGGACCCAGTACTTC

v_call: TRBV7-2
cdr3_length: 15
clone_size: .
j_call: TRBJ1-3
d_call: .
cdr3_aa: CASSLSRGGGNTIYF
cdr3_nt: TGTGCCAGCAGTCTCTCCCGGGGGGGTGGAAACACCATATATTTT

v_call: TRBV9
cdr3_length: 16
clone_size: few
j_call: TRBJ1-2
d_call: .
cdr3_aa: CASSVQGPHDVAGYTF
cdr3_nt: TGTGCCAGCAGCGTACAGGGGCCCCACGATGTGGCCGGCTACACCTTC

v_call: TRBV27
cdr3_length: 15
clone_size: .
j_call: TRBJ1-6
d_call: TRBD1
cdr3_aa: CASSPGTGGNSPLHF
cdr3_nt: TGTGCCAGCAGTCCCGGGACAGGGGGTAATTCACCCCTCCACTTT

v_call: TRBV15
cdr3_length: 11
clone_size: few
j_call: TRBJ1-1
d_call: .
cdr3_aa: CATSTGGVAFF
cdr3_nt: TGTGCCACCAGCACAGGAGGGGTAGCTTTCTTT